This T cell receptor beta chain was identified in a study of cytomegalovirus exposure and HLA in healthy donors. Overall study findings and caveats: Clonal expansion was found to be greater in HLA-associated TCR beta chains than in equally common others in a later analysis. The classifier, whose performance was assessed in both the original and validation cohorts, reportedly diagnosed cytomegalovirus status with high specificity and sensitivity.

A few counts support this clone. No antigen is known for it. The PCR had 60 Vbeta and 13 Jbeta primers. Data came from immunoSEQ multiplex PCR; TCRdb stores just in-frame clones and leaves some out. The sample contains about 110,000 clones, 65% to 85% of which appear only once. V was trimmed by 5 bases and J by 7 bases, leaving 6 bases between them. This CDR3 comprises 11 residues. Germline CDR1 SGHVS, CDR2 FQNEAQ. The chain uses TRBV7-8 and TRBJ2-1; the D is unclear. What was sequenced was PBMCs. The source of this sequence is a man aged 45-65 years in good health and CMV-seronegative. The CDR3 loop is CASSPRNEQFF. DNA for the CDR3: TGTGCCAGCAGCCCTAGAAATGAGCAGTTCTTC.